Listed here are 13 T cell receptor beta chains from one sample, sequenced in a study of shared clonotypes between healthy human individuals. TCRdb keeps only in-frame clones here, not all; method: immunoSEQ multiplex PCR. The data hold about 770,000 clones, with over 55% observed a single time. What was sequenced was memory CD4+ T cells sorted from blood. Subset: CD45RA-negative fraction. Receptor source: a woman aged 25 to 39 in good health.

CDR3: CSVAPRRLDGYTF. CDR3 in DNA: TGCAGCGTCGCCCCCCGGCGGCTAGATGGCTACACCTTC. V and J are TRBV29-1 and TRBJ1-2; D is uncertain. CDR3 length equals 13 residues. Germline loops: CDR1 SQVTM, CDR2 ANQGSEA. V lost 6 bases, J lost 6 bases, and 17 bases lay in between.

This chain uses TRBV5-1 with TRBJ2-1; 7 bases line up with TRBD2. The CDR3 covers 15 residues. Germline V gene lookup returns CDR1 SGHRS and CDR2 YFSETQ. V lost 2 bases and J lost 4; bases outside the gene matches: 6. The CDR3 nucleotides read TGCGCCAGCAGCTTTCGGGGAGGGTCGTACAATGAGCAGTTCTTC. Its translation is CASSFRGGSYNEQFF.

V and J are TRBV15 and TRBJ2-2; 7 nucleotides align to TRBD2. Germline lookup yields CDR1 LNHNV and CDR2 YYDKDF (reference sequence). V shed 3 bases, J shed 6 bases, and the junction held 10 bases outside the gene matches. CDR3 size: 16 residues. CDR3 region: CATSSGRENRPGELFF. CDR3 DNA sequence: TGTGCCACCAGCAGCGGGCGGGAGAATCGGCCCGGGGAGCTGTTTTTT.

To note about this clone: The same CDR3 can be traced to other DNA sequences in this sample. J is TRBJ1-2 and V is TRBV19, with D possibly matching TRBD1 (6 bases). CDR1 is LNHDA, CDR2 SQIVND, per germline (reference sequence). V dropped 3 bases and J dropped 2 bases, with 7 bases sitting between them. The CDR3 length is 13 residues. DNA of the CDR3: TGTGCCAGTAGTATTACAGGGAACTATGGCTACACCTTC. As protein: CASSITGNYGYTF.

This clone has only one observation. The chain employs TRBV10-3 and TRBJ1-1, with D perhaps matching TRBD1 (5 bases). Per germline, CDR1 ENHRY and CDR2 SYGVKD. The CDR3 sequence is 13 residues long. Trimming cost V 6 bases and J 4 bases, with 12 bases left between them. The DNA for the CDR3 is TGTGCCATCAGGGGGGACGAGGGCACTGAAGCTTTCTTT. Amino acid sequence: CAIRGDEGTEAFF.

DNA of the CDR3: TGTGCCAGCAGTTTAGGGGGTGCGGGACAGTCCTACGAGCAGTACTTC. As protein: CASSLGGAGQSYEQYF. The chain uses TRBV28 and TRBJ2-7; D might be TRBD1 (7 bases). The germline CDR1 and CDR2 sequences are MDHEN and SYDVKM. The germline V and J ends were trimmed by 2 bases and 1 base, with 15 bases remaining between them. This CDR3 has 16 amino acids.

The V call is TRBV7-9, the J call TRBJ1-1; 7 nucleotides align to TRBD1. The junction had 12 bases not matched to a gene; V was cut back by 5 bases and J by 0 bases. Per the germline V gene, CDR1 is SEHNR and CDR2 is FQNEAQ (reference sequence). The CDR3 spans 17 residues. The CDR3 DNA sequence: TGTGCCAGCAGCCCCCTGTGGACAGGACAGATGAACACTGAAGCTTTCTTT. Protein product: CASSPLWTGQMNTEAFF.

The chain carries TRBV28 and TRBJ2-7, with 12 bases aligning to TRBD1. Germline V CDR1 and CDR2: MDHEN, SYDVKM. J gave up 5 bases and V 6 bases, and 14 bases lay outside the gene matches. This CDR3 has 17 residues. Here the CDR3 reads CASRLGTGGSLGDEQYF. The CDR3 bases are TGTGCCAGCAGACTCGGGACAGGGGGCTCCCTTGGCGACGAGCAGTACTTC.

This clone has only one observation. With a far larger clone one base away, a read error is the likely cause. The sample has other DNA sequences that encode this CDR3 too. The rearrangement joins TRBV14 to TRBJ2-3, with 8 bases that match TRBD2. The CDR3 has 16 residues. V gave up 1 base and J gave up 0 bases; unmatched junction bases: 3. The germline V gene has CDR1 SGHDN and CDR2 FVKESK. This CDR3 reads CASSQGSSGSTDTQYF. The CDR3 DNA is TGTGCCAGCAGCCAAGGGTCTAGCGGGAGCACAGATACGCAGTATTTT.

The V gene is TRBV7-6, the J gene TRBJ2-7; 12 positions agree with TRBD2. The end of the DNA is better explained by TRBJ2-1, so the J call may be wrong. The CDR3 runs to 16 residues. CDR1 and CDR2 (germline): SGHVS, FNYEAQ. CDR3 nucleotide sequence: TGTGCCAGCAGCTTAGGACCCACTAGCGGGAGGTATGAGCAGTTCTTC. It specifies CASSLGPTSGRYEQFF.

As for this clone: Different DNA sequences within this sample yield the same CDR3. The V and J genes are TRBV30 and TRBJ2-5; D unclear. CDR1 and CDR2 (germline): GTSNPN, SVGIG (reference sequence). V was clipped by 0 bases and J by 5 bases, with 7 bases between them. This CDR3 has 12 residues. The CDR3 coding sequence is TGTGCCTGGAGTGTACTTGGCGAGACCCAGTACTTC. Its protein is CAWSVLGETQYF.

This chain links TRBV7-9 with TRBJ2-2; either TRBD1 or TRBD2 may supply D (5 bases each). This CDR3 contains 14 residues. In germline, CDR1 is SEHNR, CDR2 FQNEAQ (reference sequence). With 5 bases removed from V and 5 bases from J, the gap between germline ends came to 12 bases. The DNA for the CDR3 is TGTGCCAGCAGCCGGCAGGGAGAGACCGGGGAGCTGTTTTTT. This codes for CASSRQGETGELFF.

The chain is built from TRBV19 and TRBJ2-7, with 8 positions matching TRBD2. Trimming at V came to 4 bases and at J to 2 bases, leaving 7 bases not matched to a gene. Germline V gene data show CDR1 as LNHDA and CDR2 as SQIVND (reference sequence). This CDR3 has 15 residues. The DNA for the CDR3 is TGTGCCAGTAGTAAAAGCGGGAGCGTGGCCTACGAGCAGTACTTC. Protein product: CASSKSGSVAYEQYF.